This T cell receptor beta chain appears in the sequencing data of a study (dated by TCRdb to between 2015 and 2016). For context, the study as a whole: The study examined whether tumor-infiltrating Tregs in breast cancer are drawn from blood Tregs or arise in situ by conversion from other CD4+ T cell subsets. What the authors observed across the whole study: Tumor memory CD4+ T cell TCR gene usage clustered with blood and lymph node memory CD4+ cells and lymph node naive CD4+ cells. Validation in the larger cohort was restricted to a single TCR beta V-J rearrangement rather than whole repertoires. The greatest overlap of tumor-infiltrating Treg TCR alpha and beta sequences was observed with tumor naive CD4+ T cells, followed by blood naive CD4+ T cells.

CDR1 and CDR2, looked up from the germline V gene (reference sequence), are SEHNR and FQNEAQ. The CDR3 holds 15 amino acids from the cysteine to the phenylalanine. Just the 45-base CDR3 DNA is kept, in frame starting at base 1. Relative to germline, V is 5 bases shorter and J is 1 base shorter, with 14 bases between their ends. Full-length TCR variable regions were amplified by 5' RACE PCR using constant-region reverse primers, and then by semi-nested PCR using Nested Universal Primer A. Using the ReliaPrep RNA Cell Miniprep System, total RNA was extracted, and the SMARTer RACE 5'/3' Kit was then used to reverse transcribe the RNA into 5'RACE-ready cDNA. Multiplex adaptors were used to barcode full-length TCR alpha and beta libraries, and the barcoded libraries were sequenced on an Illumina MiSeq. The authors processed their data as follows. For each of nine subset-tissue groups, sequencing data from the five patients were pooled, and the groups were compared by unsupervised clustering of TCR gene usage. The Morisita-Horn index was used to calculate repertoire similarity, with shared sequences weighted by how much each contributed to each repertoire. TCRdb trimmed the raw reads at Q25, called clones with MiXCR and kept productive beta chains. Records with the same CDR3 protein are collapsed into one entry carrying the most frequent genes and DNA. None of the V and J calls come from the authors' own analysis; TCRdb made them. This sample gives roughly 42,000 distinct CDR3 sequences in total; about 30% of them show up just once. The leading ten clones occupy approximately 4% of the sample.

This clonotype showed up just a few times. Its antigen is currently not known. Qualities for individual bases were not recorded, and no much larger clone is one base off. CD4+CD45RO+CD25- cells were isolated as memory CD4+ T cells. Tregs, naive and memory CD4+ T cells from tumor, blood and ipsilateral draining lymph nodes of a few breast cancer patients underwent full-length TCR alpha and beta sequencing. Tumor tissue and lymph nodes obtained by ipsilateral axillary dissection were perfused with PBS, cut into small pieces and digested using collagenase I and hyaluronidase. FACS confirmed that the sorted cell populations were more than 90% pure.

This chain is built from TRBV7-9 and TRBJ2-5; the D gene identity is not certain. The receptor was derived from a female donor with breast cancer. Sequencing was performed on tumor-infiltrating memory CD4+ T cells sorted from the breast tumor. What the cell subset or site label conveys for this sample: memory CD4+ T cells, CD4+CD45RO+CD25-. The nucleotides read TGTGCCAGCAGCCCGGATCCCTTCCCCCAAGAGACCCAGTACTTC. Translated, this gives CASSPDPFPQETQYF.